This TCR beta chain was captured by sequencing in a study of Graves' ophthalmopathy and Graves' hyperthyroidism. Study context: Specimen type is peripheral blood, obtained at initial diagnosis before any treatment. Study-level results: As the model predicted ophthalmopathy progression, it achieved a sensitivity of just over 70% and a specificity of roughly 73%.

Among the hyperthyroidism patients, all were newly diagnosed, aged 18 to 65, with under 2 months' duration. This clonotype was seen ten or more times. Its antigen is unidentified. Deletions cut 5 bases from V and 3 bases from J, with 20 bases between. This CDR3 has 16 amino acids. The authors amplified TCR beta CDR3 regions from RNA transcripts. RT-PCR was first run with HTBI primers, then multiplex PCR in a second round. MiXCR, run by TCRdb on the multiplex PCR reads, gives a single entry per CDR3 protein. This sample has some 350,000 distinct CDR3 sequences; about a sixth occur once, and the top ten carry approximately 2.4%.

This rearrangement joins TRBV12-3 or TRBV12-4 to TRBJ2-7; no definite D call. The clonotype originates from an adult woman with stable Graves' hyperthyroidism. Sequenced: peripheral blood. CDR3 nucleotide sequence: TGTGCCAGCAGTCCCCGAGATAGTAGCATGGTCTACGAGCAGTACTTC. It encodes CASSPRDSSMVYEQYF.